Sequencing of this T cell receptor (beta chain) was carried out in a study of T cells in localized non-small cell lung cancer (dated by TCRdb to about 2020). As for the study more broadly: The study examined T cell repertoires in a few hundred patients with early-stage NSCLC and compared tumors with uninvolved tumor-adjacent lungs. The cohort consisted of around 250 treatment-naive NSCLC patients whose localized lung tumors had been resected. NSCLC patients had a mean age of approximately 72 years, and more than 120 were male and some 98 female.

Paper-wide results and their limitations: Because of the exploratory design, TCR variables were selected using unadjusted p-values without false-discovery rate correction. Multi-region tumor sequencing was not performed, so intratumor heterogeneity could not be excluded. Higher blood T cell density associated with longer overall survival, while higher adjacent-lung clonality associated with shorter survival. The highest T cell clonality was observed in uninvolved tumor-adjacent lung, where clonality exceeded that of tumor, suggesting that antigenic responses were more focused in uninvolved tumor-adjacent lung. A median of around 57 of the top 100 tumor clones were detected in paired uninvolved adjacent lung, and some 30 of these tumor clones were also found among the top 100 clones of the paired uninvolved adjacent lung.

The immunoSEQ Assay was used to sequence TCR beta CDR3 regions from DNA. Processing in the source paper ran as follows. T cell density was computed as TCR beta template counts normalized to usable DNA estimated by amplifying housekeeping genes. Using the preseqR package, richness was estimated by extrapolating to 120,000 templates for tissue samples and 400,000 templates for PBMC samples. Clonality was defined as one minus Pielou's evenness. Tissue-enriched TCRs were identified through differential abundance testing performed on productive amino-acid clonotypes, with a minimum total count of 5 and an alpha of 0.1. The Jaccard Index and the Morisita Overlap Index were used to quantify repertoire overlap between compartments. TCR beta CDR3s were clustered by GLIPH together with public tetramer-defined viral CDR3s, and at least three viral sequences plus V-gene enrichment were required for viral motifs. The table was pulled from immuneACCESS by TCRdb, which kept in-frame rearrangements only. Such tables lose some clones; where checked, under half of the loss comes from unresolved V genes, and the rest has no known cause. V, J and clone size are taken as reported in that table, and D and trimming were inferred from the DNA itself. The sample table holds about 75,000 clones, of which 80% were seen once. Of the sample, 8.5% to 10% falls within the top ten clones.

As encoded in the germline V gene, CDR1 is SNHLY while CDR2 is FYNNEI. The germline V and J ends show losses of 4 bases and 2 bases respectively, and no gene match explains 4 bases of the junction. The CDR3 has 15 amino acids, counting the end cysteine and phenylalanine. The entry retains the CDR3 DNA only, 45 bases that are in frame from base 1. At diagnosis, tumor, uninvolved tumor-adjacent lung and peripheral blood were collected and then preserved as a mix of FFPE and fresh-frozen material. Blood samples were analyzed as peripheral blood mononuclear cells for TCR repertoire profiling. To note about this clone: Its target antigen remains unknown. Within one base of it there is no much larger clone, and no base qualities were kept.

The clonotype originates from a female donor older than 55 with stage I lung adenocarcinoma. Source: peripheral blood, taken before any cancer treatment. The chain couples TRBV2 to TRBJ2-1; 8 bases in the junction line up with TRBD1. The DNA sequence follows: TGTGCCAGCAGTGGAGCGACAGGGGCCTACAATGAGCAGTTCTTC. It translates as CASSGATGAYNEQFF.